Below, one TCR beta chain is given with its context. Its target is unknown. The time point denotes: newly diagnosed GD, antithyroid drugs for less than 3 months. Extracted RNA from PBMCs served as the source of the TCR library. This CDR3 contains 13 residues. The germline V gene has CDR1 SEHNR and CDR2 FQNEAQ (reference sequence). Between the trimmed V and J ends, which lost 2 bases and 6 bases, there was a span of 7 bases. The source of the sample is a study of regulatory T cells in long-lasting Graves disease. The wider study: Antithyroid drugs had been given to newly diagnosed Graves' patients for under 3 months.

With iRepertoire HTBI primers and Arm-PCR of CDR3 regions, TCR beta libraries were built. TCRdb recomputed calls from the multiplex PCR reads with MiXCR, one row per CDR3 protein. The repertoire holds 400,000 to 500,000 distinct CDR3 sequences, 15% to 20% seen once, with 23% in the top ten. The study's findings and limits: Persistent disease exhibited a predilection for TRBV28, TRBJ1-2 and TRBJ2-5. Reduced TCR diversity was observed in persistent Graves' patients versus newly diagnosed patients.

A further study also used this sample, focusing on T cells in Graves' hyperthyroidism and ophthalmopathy. That publication notes: Most expanded thyroid clonotypes above 0.001 recurred in blood.

The J gene is TRBJ2-2, the V gene TRBV7-9; D call uncertain. This clonotype was obtained from a woman aged 18 to 35 with Graves disease. Sequencing used peripheral blood mononuclear cells (PBMCs), obtained at new diagnosis, from a patient treated with antithyroid drugs. The CDR3 sequence: CASSLLESGELFF. The DNA for the CDR3 is TGTGCCAGCAGCTTATTGGAGTCCGGGGAGCTGTTTTTT.